The 8 T cell receptor beta chains reported below all come from one sample, sequenced in a study of control samples from healthy donors and cancer patients. Measured with immunoSEQ multiplex PCR; TCRdb has only the in-frame clones, and not every one. The sample lists over 150,000 clones, approximately 93% occurring once. Sequenced: blood. The receptor source for this set is a man in his forties or fifties in good health.

The J gene is TRBJ2-3, the V gene TRBV5-8, with TRBD2 matching 12 bases. V shed 3 bases and J 0 bases; nucleotides not matched to a gene: 2. This CDR3 region has 16 residues. Germline CDR1 SGHTS, CDR2 YDEGEE. The CDR3 spells CASSSGLAGSTDTQYF. The CDR3 DNA sequence: TGTGCCAGCAGCTCAGGACTAGCGGGGAGCACAGATACGCAGTATTTT.

The J gene is TRBJ2-7, the V gene TRBV19, with D tentatively TRBD2 (5 bases). Between the trimmed V and J ends, which lost 4 bases and 0 bases, there was a span of 10 bases. CDR3 size: 14 residues. CDR1 is LNHDA and CDR2 is SQIVND in the germline V gene (reference sequence). DNA of the CDR3: TGTGCCAGTAGTACGGACTTTTACTCCTACGAGCAGTACTTC. Translation: CASSTDFYSYEQYF.

V and J are TRBV27 and TRBJ1-1; D is undetermined. Trimming removed 6 bases at V and 1 base at J, with 12 bases between. The germline V gene encodes CDR1 MNHEY and CDR2 SMNVEV (reference sequence). CDR3 length equals 14 residues. In DNA, the CDR3 is TGTGCCAGCAGGACACCACCGTGGAACACTGAAGCTTTCTTT. This encodes CASRTPPWNTEAFF.

The chain uses TRBV18 and TRBJ2-7; TRBD1 or TRBD2 may be the D gene (6 bases each). The V gene lost 2 bases and the J gene lost 4 bases, with 9 bases spanning the gap. Germline V gives CDR1 KGHSH, CDR2 LQKENI. The CDR3 is 13 amino acids. The CDR3 region has the DNA TGTGCCAGCTCACCAGGAGGGGGATACGAGCAGTACTTC. It yields the protein CASSPGGGYEQYF.

This clone came up once. The rearrangement joins TRBV19 to TRBJ1-5; TRBD1 matches at 9 bases. Trimming cost V 6 bases and J 2 bases; bases outside gene matches: 5. This CDR3 is built from 15 residues. Germline CDR1 LNHDA, CDR2 SQIVND (reference sequence). The chain's CDR3 is CASRPRDRGNQPQHF. The CDR3 DNA reads as TGTGCCAGTAGACCCCGGGACAGGGGCAATCAGCCCCAGCATTTT.

This clone was counted once. The chain is built from TRBV7-9 and TRBJ1-2, with 7 positions matching TRBD1. CDR1 SEHNR and CDR2 FQNEAQ come from the germline V gene (reference sequence). J was trimmed by 2 bases and V by 4 bases; bases with no gene match: 7. The CDR3 is 15 residues long. The CDR3 DNA sequence: TGTGCCAGCAGCTCGCCTACAGGGGACAACTATGGCTACACCTTC. This sequence encodes CASSSPTGDNYGYTF.

V gene TRBV7-9 combines with J gene TRBJ2-3; 13 bases agree with TRBD2. This CDR3 is built from 15 residues. The trim removed 5 bases at V and 11 bases at J, leaving 10 bases unmatched. Germline CDR1 is SEHNR and CDR2 is FQNEAQ (reference sequence). The CDR3 region has the DNA TGTGCCAGCAGCCCGACTAGCGGGGGGCCCCACGGGCAGTATTTT. This codes for CASSPTSGGPHGQYF.

The rearrangement links TRBV7-9 to TRBJ2-3, with 7 bases fitting TRBD2. The V gene end was trimmed by 5 bases and the J gene end by 7 bases; junction bases not matched to a gene: 12. Germline V gene data show CDR1 as SEHNR and CDR2 as FQNEAQ (reference sequence). CDR3 length equals 15 residues. The CDR3 coding sequence is TGTGCCAGCAGCCCGAGACTAGCAGACGGGAATACGCAGTATTTT. Amino acid sequence: CASSPRLADGNTQYF.